The text below deals with one TCR beta chain. The sample comes from a study of blood T cell repertoires in COVID-19. Across the study: Sample material is recorded as cDNA or gDNA derived from T cells, B-cell-depleted T cells, or PBMCs.

The V segment lost 10 bases and the J segment 4 bases; nucleotides outside the gene matches: 18. The V gene's germline CDR1 is SNHLY and CDR2 FYNNEI. The CDR3 is 17 residues long. Profiling relied on immunoSEQ multiplex PCR, and the TCRdb table lists in-frame clones only, not all of them. Among nearly 110,000 clones listed, 84% were seen once. Material: peripheral blood. This receptor was identified in a woman aged 60-75 years with acute or convalescent COVID-19. The chain joins TRBV2 to TRBJ2-1; 8 bases align to TRBD2. Here the CDR3 reads CAKPDGRGASLYNEQFF. The DNA for the CDR3 is TGTGCCAAACCTGATGGGCGGGGGGCATCTCTGTACAATGAGCAGTTCTTC.